One sample yielded the 19 T cell receptor beta chains listed below, sequenced in a study of blood T cells in healthy people across ages. PCR was performed a second time for about 7 to 12 cycles using a sample-barcoded 5' primer and a J-beta primer mix. Each CDR3 protein gets one entry after TCRdb re-called the 5' RACE reads with MiXCR. The sample contains about 290,000 distinct CDR3 sequences, less than 30% of which appear only once. Sequencing was performed on blood. The receptors stem from a woman aged 70 to 79 in good health.

This clonotype showed up just a few times. The gene calls are TRBV19 and TRBJ2-1, with D tentatively TRBD1 (6 bases). The DNA end is a closer match to TRBJ2-7, so the J assignment may be wrong. The CDR3 is made up of 14 amino acids. The germline V gene has CDR1 LNHDA and CDR2 SQIVND (reference sequence). The CDR3 sequence: CASSITGTSNEQYF. DNA of the CDR3: TGTGCCAGTAGTATAACAGGGACGTCCAACGAGCAGTACTTC.

V and J are TRBV6-6 and TRBJ1-1; 10 positions agree with TRBD1. CDR3 length: 15 amino acids. Per the germline V gene, CDR1 is MNHNY and CDR2 is SVGAGI (reference sequence). The J segment lost 5 bases and the V segment lost 5 bases, leaving 8 bases of the junction unmatched. For the CDR3, the DNA is TGTGCCAGCAGTCCCCAGACAGGGGGCGGAACTGAAGCTTTCTTT. Its translation: CASSPQTGGGTEAFF.

The chain carries TRBV5-5 and TRBJ2-1, with D possibly being TRBD1 (6 bases). The V gene lost 2 bases and the J gene lost 4 bases, with 10 bases spanning the gap. This CDR3 spans 14 amino acids. CDR1 is SGHKS and CDR2 is YYEKEE in the germline V gene (reference sequence). In DNA form, the CDR3 reads TGTGCCAGCAGCTTTCGACAGGAGTACAATGAGCAGTTCTTC. Protein sequence: CASSFRQEYNEQFF. Combining the CDR3 with reference TRBV5-5 and TRBJ2-1 gives the whole variable domain DAGVTQSPTHLIKTRGQQVTLRCSPISGHKSVSWYQQVLGQGPQFIFQYYEKEERGRGNFPDRFSARQFPNYSSELNVNALLLGDSALYLCASSFRQEYNEQFFGPGTRLTVL.

This clonotype has just a few counts. The V and J genes are TRBV7-2 and TRBJ2-7; D might be TRBD1 (6 bases). CDR3 length equals 12 residues. V was cut by 5 bases and J by 6 bases, with 11 bases left in between. Looked up from germline, CDR1 is SGHTA and CDR2 is FQGNSA. CDR3 loop: CASSILGGEQYF. In DNA form, the CDR3 reads TGTGCCAGCAGCATCCTAGGGGGCGAGCAGTACTTC.

This clonotype was seen only a few times. The rearrangement links TRBV27 to TRBJ1-1; D is ambiguous. The length of the CDR3 is 15 residues. CDR1 and CDR2 (germline): MNHEY, SMNVEV (reference sequence). The ends were cut back, 2 bases at V and 3 bases at J, with 13 bases in the middle. CDR3 sequence (DNA): TGTGCCAGCAGTTTAGGACGGCTTTTTGACACTGAAGCTTTCTTT. Translation: CASSLGRLFDTEAFF.

The V and J genes are TRBV7-3 and TRBJ1-6, with a possible D match to TRBD1 (5 bases). Per the germline V gene, CDR1 is SGHTA and CDR2 is FQGTGA. V was shortened by 1 base and J by 7 bases, with 5 bases between the two germline ends. This CDR3 spans 13 amino acids. The CDR3 is CASSLKGNSPLHF. The CDR3 DNA is TGTGCCAGCAGCTTAAAGGGGAATTCACCCCTCCACTTT.

The chain carries TRBV7-2 and TRBJ2-2; D tentatively reads TRBD1 or TRBD2 (6 bases each). CDR1 is SGHTA, CDR2 FQGNSA, per germline. V lost 5 bases and J 5 bases, leaving 9 bases between the germline ends. There are 13 residues in the CDR3. CDR3 region: CASSIGGTGELFF. CDR3 DNA: TGTGCCAGCAGCATAGGGGGGACCGGGGAGCTGTTTTTT.

The chain carries TRBV29-1 and TRBJ2-5; D is ambiguous. The ends were cut back, 7 bases at V and 1 base at J, with 10 bases in the middle. The germline CDR1 and CDR2 sequences are SQVTM and ANQGSEA. The CDR3 extends over 12 amino acids. The CDR3 spells CSGYYIQETQYF. CDR3 bases: TGCAGCGGATACTATATCCAAGAGACCCAGTACTTC. Together with reference TRBV29-1 and TRBJ2-5, the CDR3 gives the full variable domain: SAVISQKPSRDICQRGTSLTIQCQVDSQVTMMFWYRQQPGQSLTLIATANQGSEATYESGFVIDKFPISRPNLTFSTLTVSNMSPEDSSIYLCSGYYIQETQYFGPGTRLLVL.

This clonotype was detected only a few times. The chain carries TRBV7-8 and TRBJ1-2; perhaps TRBD1 as D (5 bases). The V gene's germline CDR1 is SGHVS and CDR2 FQNEAQ. Trimming removed 2 bases at V and 2 bases at J, with 12 bases between. The CDR3 runs 15 residues. CDR3 DNA: TGTGCCAGCAGCTTACGCCCACAGGAAAACTATGGCTACACCTTC. It encodes CASSLRPQENYGYTF.

The rearrangement joins TRBV7-9 to TRBJ1-2; D gene uncertain. V was pared by 3 bases and J by 4 bases, with 9 bases between. The CDR3 is 13 residues long. The germline V gene has CDR1 SEHNR and CDR2 FQNEAQ (reference sequence). CDR3: CASSLEETYGYTF. CDR3 in DNA: TGTGCCAGCAGCTTGGAAGAGACCTATGGCTACACCTTC. The full variable domain, in which reference TRBV7-9 and TRBJ1-2 provide the parts outside the CDR3, is DTGVSQNPRHKITKRGQNVTFRCDPISEHNRLYWYRQTLGQGPEFLTYFQNEAQLEKSRLLSDRFSAERPKGSFSTLEIQRTEQGDSAMYLCASSLEETYGYTFGSGTRLTVV.

This clonotype was detected only a few times. The chain couples TRBV20-1 to TRBJ2-7, with D perhaps assigned TRBD1 or TRBD2 (6 bases each). The CDR3 runs to 14 residues. Per the germline V gene, CDR1 is DFQATT and CDR2 is SNEGSKA (reference sequence). Trimming stripped 5 bases from V and 2 bases from J, with 16 bases between. In DNA form, the CDR3 reads TGCAGTGCTCATGGGGGGACACCCACCTACGAGCAGTACTTC. This encodes CSAHGGTPTYEQYF.

J is TRBJ2-7 and V is TRBV28; D perhaps matches TRBD1 (5 bases). This CDR3 has 15 amino acids. CDR1 is MDHEN and CDR2 is SYDVKM in the germline V gene. V gave up 7 bases and J gave up 0 bases, with 16 bases separating them. The CDR3 nucleotides read TGTGCCAGCACCACACAAAAAGGGGCCTCCTACGAGCAGTACTTC. It specifies CASTTQKGASYEQYF. The full variable domain, with the rest looked up from reference TRBV28 and TRBJ2-7, is DVKVTQSSRYLVKRTGEKVFLECVQDMDHENMFWYRQDPGLGLRLIYFSYDVKMKEKGDIPEGYSVSREKKERFSLILESASTNQTSMYLCASTTQKGASYEQYFGPGTRLTVT.

In this sample, this clonotype turned up once. The J gene is TRBJ2-3, the V gene TRBV7-2; TRBD2 matches 9 bases. This CDR3 is built from 16 residues. V gave up 5 bases and J gave up 2 bases; unmatched junction bases: 8. Germline V gene data show CDR1 as SGHTA and CDR2 as FQGNSA. CDR3 protein: CASSGGLAGFTDTQYF. Here the CDR3 DNA reads TGTGCCAGCAGCGGGGGGCTAGCGGGGTTCACAGATACGCAGTATTTT.

The chain has TRBV7-9 and TRBJ2-5, with D perhaps matching TRBD2 (6 bases). The V gene's germline CDR1 is SEHNR and CDR2 FQNEAQ (reference sequence). The ends were cut back, 1 base at V and 0 bases at J, with 18 bases in the middle. The length of the CDR3 is 18 residues. The CDR3 sequence is CASSLGSYGLADQETQYF. CDR3 bases: TGTGCCAGCAGCTTAGGAAGCTACGGATTAGCGGACCAAGAGACCCAGTACTTC. Combining the CDR3 with reference TRBV7-9 and TRBJ2-5 gives the whole variable domain DTGVSQNPRHKITKRGQNVTFRCDPISEHNRLYWYRQTLGQGPEFLTYFQNEAQLEKSRLLSDRFSAERPKGSFSTLEIQRTEQGDSAMYLCASSLGSYGLADQETQYFGPGTRLLVL.

This clonotype was recorded at least ten times. The V gene is TRBV5-1, the J gene TRBJ1-5, with no clear D. The V end lost 0 bases, the J end lost 2 bases, and 6 bases lay between the germline ends. CDR1 is SGHRS and CDR2 is YFSETQ in the germline V gene. The CDR3 is 14 amino acids. The CDR3 loop is CASSLDGGNQPQHF. The CDR3 bases are TGCGCCAGCAGCTTGGATGGGGGCAATCAGCCCCAGCATTTT.

This clonotype appeared once. The J gene is TRBJ2-2, the V gene TRBV7-2; TRBD2 matches at 11 bases. The CDR3 has 15 residues. J lost 9 bases, V lost 1 base, and 4 bases had no gene match. Germline V gene data show CDR1 as SGHTA and CDR2 as FQGNSA. The CDR3: CASSLGGTSGRELFF. The CDR3 region has the DNA TGTGCCAGCAGCTTAGGAGGGACTAGCGGCCGGGAGCTGTTTTTT.

The chain links TRBV20-1 to TRBJ2-7, with TRBD2 identical over 7 bases. CDR1 and CDR2 from the germline V gene are DFQATT and SNEGSKA (reference sequence). Losses at the gene ends were 0 bases for V and 2 bases for J; bases not matched to a gene: 10. The CDR3 loop spans 16 amino acids. The CDR3 here is CSARDLLSGSPYEQYF. The CDR3 bases are TGCAGTGCTAGAGATCTACTTAGCGGGTCCCCCTACGAGCAGTACTTC.

This clonotype came up many times. The chain carries TRBV12-3 or TRBV12-4 and TRBJ2-2, with 8 bases aligning to TRBD2. The V segment lost 7 bases and the J segment 0 bases; nucleotides outside the gene matches: 4. This CDR3 has 15 residues. The CDR3 bases are TGTGCCAGCACTTTGACTAGCGCGAACACCGGGGAGCTGTTTTTT. It encodes CASTLTSANTGELFF.

CDR3 sequence: CASRPTSGRETQYF. CDR3 coding DNA: TGTGCCAGCAGACCGACTAGCGGCAGGGAGACCCAGTACTTC. This chain uses TRBV6-5 with TRBJ2-5; the match to TRBD2 covers 9 bases. V lost 6 bases, J lost 5 bases, and 7 bases stayed unmatched. The CDR3 length is 14 residues. CDR1 and CDR2 from the germline V gene are MNHEY and SVGAGI.